Listed here are 7 T cell receptor beta chains from one sample, sequenced in a study of T cell repertoires in cytomegalovirus infection. In TCRdb, the reads were re-called with MiXCR into one record per CDR3 protein. The repertoire holds nearly 450,000 distinct CDR3 sequences, roughly 30% seen once, with around 13% in the top ten. Sequenced: PBMCs. Every receptor here comes from a human donor in good health (CMV status not recorded). Some clones in this sample may be carry-over from other donors' samples.

The chain couples TRBV4-1 to TRBJ1-6; D remains ambiguous. This CDR3 has 15 amino acids. CDR1 and CDR2 from the germline V gene are MGHRA and YSYEKL. The V gene lost 1 base and the J gene lost 7 bases, with 11 bases spanning the gap. The CDR3 DNA follows: TGCGCCAGCAGCCAAGTCTCCGGGGAAAATTCACCCCTCCACTTT. Residues: CASSQVSGENSPLHF.

V gene TRBV11-2 combines with J gene TRBJ2-2; D unclear. Germline V CDR1 and CDR2: SGHAT, FQNNGV. The length of the CDR3 is 14 residues. The V end lost 1 base, the J end lost 7 bases, and 10 bases lay between the germline ends. Here the CDR3 reads CASSLGTGIGELFF. CDR3 sequence (DNA): TGTGCCAGCAGCTTAGGGACGGGCATCGGGGAGCTGTTTTTT.

This clonotype was recorded at least ten times. The chain is built from TRBV7-6 and TRBJ2-3; 13 bases map to TRBD2. From germline, CDR1 is SGHVS and CDR2 FNYEAQ. The length of the CDR3 is 17 residues. V lost 2 bases to trimming and J lost 8 bases; unmatched junction nucleotides: 10. This CDR3 reads CASSLLLAGGPSTTQYF. As DNA, the CDR3 is TGTGCCAGCAGCTTATTACTAGCGGGGGGGCCGTCTACTACGCAGTATTTT.

The chain recombines TRBV6-6 with TRBJ1-1; D not certain. The CDR3 sequence is 14 residues long. V shed 5 bases and J shed 5 bases, with 15 bases lying between them. CDR1 and CDR2 (germline): MNHNY, SVGAGI (reference sequence). The CDR3 is CASSRTRAATEAFF. The CDR3 coding sequence is TGTGCCAGCAGTCGGACCCGGGCGGCAACTGAAGCTTTCTTT.

This clonotype came up a few times. The V and J genes are TRBV12-3 or TRBV12-4 and TRBJ2-5; D is uncertain. The CDR3 covers 14 residues. V lost 7 bases to trimming and J lost 0 bases, with 12 bases between them. CDR3 region: CASTTAVDQETQYF. DNA of the CDR3: TGTGCCAGCACCACGGCCGTAGACCAAGAGACCCAGTACTTC.

This clonotype was detected a few times. Since a much larger clone is just one base distant, this may be a read error. The chain employs TRBV7-4 and TRBJ2-1; D remains unclear. The V end lost 2 bases, the J end lost 8 bases, and 4 bases lay between the germline ends. The germline V gene has CDR1 SGHVT and CDR2 SQSDAQ. The CDR3 covers 11 residues. CDR3 loop: CASSLSDEQFF. As DNA, the CDR3 is TGTGCCAGCAGCTTATCGGATGAGCAGTTCTTC.

This clonotype occurred a few times. The chain recombines TRBV7-2 with TRBJ1-5; 8 bases map to TRBD1. The CDR3 loop spans 13 amino acids. V trimming: 5 bases; J trimming: 6 bases; junction bases outside the gene matches: 3. CDR1 and CDR2 (germline): SGHTA, FQGNSA. The CDR3 bases are TGTGCCAGCAGCGGACAGGGCGCTCAGCCCCAGCATTTT. Amino acid sequence: CASSGQGAQPQHF.